These 16 T cell receptor beta chains originate from one sample sequenced in a study of cytomegalovirus exposure and HLA in healthy donors. It was with 60 Vbeta and 13 Jbeta primers that the PCR ran. Using immunoSEQ multiplex PCR, the repertoire was profiled, and TCRdb retains in-frame clones only, with some absent. This repertoire shows about 120,000 clones, around 80% found once; its top ten account for 2.7%. The sample was PBMCs. These receptors all stem from a woman in her thirties or forties in good health and CMV-seropositive.

The CDR3 spells CASSPDRDTEAFF. CDR3 in DNA: TGTGCCAGCAGCCCGGACAGGGACACTGAAGCTTTCTTT. The chain links TRBV7-3 to TRBJ1-1; 8 positions match TRBD1. The CDR3 totals 13 residues. Germline CDR1 is SGHTA and CDR2 is FQGTGA. Trimming at V came to 5 bases and at J to 3 bases, leaving 2 bases not matched to a gene. The full variable domain, rest sourced from reference TRBV7-3 and TRBJ1-1, is GAGVSQTPSNKVTEKGKYVELRCDPISGHTALYWYRQSLGQGPEFLIYFQGTGAADDSGLPNDRFFAVRPEGSVSTLKIQRTERGDSAVYLCASSPDRDTEAFFGQGTRLTVV.

This chain links TRBV15 with TRBJ1-2; 9 positions agree with TRBD1. After removal of 0 bases from V and 5 bases from J, the junction contained 4 bases not matched to a gene. CDR3 size: 15 residues. Germline V gene data show CDR1 as LNHNV and CDR2 as YYDKDF (reference sequence). The CDR3 DNA reads TGTGCCACCAGCAGAGATCAGGGACAGGGTTATGGCTACACCTTC. Amino acid sequence: CATSRDQGQGYGYTF.

This chain connects TRBV2 to TRBJ1-1; 8 nucleotides line up with TRBD1. The CDR3 contains 13 residues. In germline, CDR1 is SNHLY, CDR2 FYNNEI. Trimming at V came to 6 bases and at J to 8 bases, leaving 8 bases not matched to a gene. The CDR3 nucleotides are TGTGCCAGCAGCCTACAGGGGGAGACCGAAGCTTTCTTT. Protein sequence: CASSLQGETEAFF.

This chain links TRBV30 with TRBJ1-5; 7 nucleotides match TRBD1. The germline V gene has CDR1 GTSNPN and CDR2 SVGIG (reference sequence). The V segment lost 4 bases and the J segment 4 bases; nucleotides outside the gene matches: 10. The CDR3 is 15 amino acids. The CDR3 nucleotides read TGTGCCTGGACCCCCGAGGGACAGTTTAATCAGCCCCAGCATTTT. This gives the protein CAWTPEGQFNQPQHF.

The chain links TRBV21-1 to TRBJ2-3; the D call in the table, TRBD2, was not verified against the DNA. TRBV21-1 is flagged as a pseudogene. CDR3 length equals 16 residues. The CDR3 bases are TGTGCCAGCAGCCTACCGTCGAGGTATGACACAGATACGCAGTATTTT. It encodes CASSLPSRYDTDTQYF.

The chain links TRBV18 to TRBJ1-4; 11 bases are shared with TRBD1. Trimming cost V 6 bases and J 7 bases; bases outside gene matches: 4. The germline V gene encodes CDR1 KGHSH and CDR2 LQKENI. CDR3 length equals 14 residues. CDR3 bases: TGTGCCAGCTCTCTGGACAGGGGGCCTGAAAAACTGTTTTTT. This gives the protein CASSLDRGPEKLFF.

In this sample, this clone turned up once. The rearrangement uses TRBV5-1 and TRBJ1-5; 9 nucleotides agree with TRBD1. Per the germline V gene, CDR1 is SGHRS and CDR2 is YFSETQ. V lost 3 bases and J lost 7; bases outside the gene matches: 8. The CDR3 covers 15 residues. The CDR3 loop is CASSSGTGYGQPQHF. As DNA, the CDR3 is TGCGCCAGCAGCTCCGGGACAGGGTACGGACAGCCCCAGCATTTT.

Concerning this clone itself: The junction differs from germline at one of its ends, possibly a read error. The chain couples TRBV7-9 to TRBJ2-7; TRBD1 is a possible D gene (5 bases). This CDR3 has 12 amino acids. Germline V gene sequence: CDR1 SEHNR, CDR2 FQNEAQ (reference sequence). The CDR3 reads CSSSSDSYEQYF. The CDR3 DNA reads TGTTCCAGCAGCTCCGACAGCTACGAGCAGTACTTC.

This clone came up once. The CDR3 sequence is CAWSGTRDGGYTF. In nucleotides, the CDR3 is TGTGCCTGGAGTGGGACCCGGGATGGTGGCTACACCTTC. The rearrangement links TRBV30 to TRBJ1-2; D uncertain. Trimming shortened V by 1 base and J by 7 bases, and 13 bases separated the two germline ends. CDR1 is GTSNPN, CDR2 SVGIG, per germline (reference sequence). This CDR3 is 13 amino acids long.

The rearrangement uses TRBV27 and TRBJ1-3; 7 bases are shared with TRBD1. Germline V gene data show CDR1 as MNHEY and CDR2 as SMNVEV (reference sequence). Trimming cost V 6 bases and J 4 bases; bases outside gene matches: 3. The CDR3 has 13 amino acids. Written as DNA, the CDR3 is TGTGCCAGCAGGAGGGGGCCAGGAAACACCATATATTTT. It yields the protein CASRRGPGNTIYF.

The chain couples TRBV10-3 to TRBJ1-1; D is unresolved. The CDR3 is 13 residues long. The germline V gene has CDR1 ENHRY and CDR2 SYGVKD. V lost 10 bases, J lost 0 bases, and 12 bases lay in between. CDR3 sequence: CATGNFMNTEAFF. CDR3 nucleotides: TGTGCCACGGGGAATTTCATGAACACTGAAGCTTTCTTT.

The gene calls are TRBV4-3 and TRBJ1-4; 7 bases line up with TRBD1. From germline, CDR1 is LGHNA and CDR2 YSLEER. The ends lost 0 bases at V and 7 bases at J; junction bases unmatched: 5. This CDR3 is 15 amino acids long. CDR3 coding DNA: TGCGCCAGCAGCCAAGAACGACAGGGTTTTGAAAAACTGTTTTTT. It yields the protein CASSQERQGFEKLFF.

This chain uses TRBV12-5 with TRBJ2-2; TRBD1 aligns across 7 bases. Germline trimming cut 5 bases from V and 2 bases from J; bases unmatched to any gene: 11. This CDR3 contains 17 residues. Germline-derived CDR1 and CDR2 are LGHNT and FRNRAP. CDR3 coding DNA: TGTGCTAGTGGTCTCCCACTCCGACAGGGTAACACCGGGGAGCTGTTTTTT. Translation: CASGLPLRQGNTGELFF.

This clone was detected once. The chain uses TRBV4-3 and TRBJ2-1, with 9 bases lining up with TRBD2. Trimming took 5 bases from V and 3 from J; bases not matched to a gene: 5. Germline V CDR1 and CDR2: LGHNA, YSLEER. The CDR3 loop spans 15 amino acids. CDR3 sequence reads: CASSSTAGGYNEQFF. For the CDR3, the DNA is TGCGCCAGCAGCTCCACAGCGGGAGGCTACAATGAGCAGTTCTTC.

V usage is TRBV2 and J usage is TRBJ1-1; TRBD1 is a possible D gene (5 bases). Germline CDR1 reads SNHLY; CDR2 reads FYNNEI. Trimming pared 7 bases from V and 7 bases from J, leaving 22 bases between. This CDR3 region has 15 residues. The CDR3 DNA is TGTGCCAGCACCGGGGGTACCGCCAGAGTTAATGAAGCTTTCTTT. It codes for CASTGGTARVNEAFF.

The chain joins TRBV7-3 to TRBJ2-5, with 11 positions matching TRBD2. The CDR3 contains 14 residues. Germline trimming cut 3 bases from V and 3 bases from J; bases unmatched to any gene: 0. Germline V gives CDR1 SGHTA, CDR2 FQGTGA. The CDR3 region is CASSFSGGEETQYF. In DNA, the CDR3 is TGTGCCAGCAGCTTTAGCGGGGGGGAAGAGACCCAGTACTTC.